This record looks at one T cell receptor beta chain sequence and its context. Additional DNA sequences in this sample encode the identical CDR3. This sample stems from a study of shared clonotypes between healthy human individuals. CDR1 and CDR2 from the germline V gene are SGHTA and FQGNSA. The CDR3 loop spans 15 amino acids. V shed 1 base and J shed 0 bases, with 10 bases lying between them. TCRdb keeps only in-frame clones here, not all; method: immunoSEQ multiplex PCR. The table shows more than 2 million clones, with 90% to 96% occurring only once. Within Nashville, Tennessee resided all donors, each a Caucasian adult.

Sequenced material: naive CD4+ T cells sorted from blood. The subset is: CD45RA+ positively selected. This receptor was identified in a man in his late teens or twenties in good health. The chain joins TRBV7-2 to TRBJ2-7, with a tentative D call TRBD1 (6 bases). This CDR3 reads CASSLGQGSSYEQYF. For the CDR3, the DNA is TGTGCCAGCAGCTTAGGCCAGGGGAGCTCCTACGAGCAGTACTTC. The complete variable domain, with remaining parts taken from reference TRBV7-2 and TRBJ2-7, reads GAGVSQSPSNKVTEKGKDVELRCDPISGHTALYWYRQSLGQGLEFLIYFQGNSAPDKSGLPSDRFSAERTGGSVSTLTIQRTQQEDSAVYLCASSLGQGSSYEQYFGPGTRLTVT.